These 27 T cell receptor beta chains were all obtained from the same sample, sequenced in a study of blood T cell repertoires in COVID-19. Measured with immunoSEQ multiplex PCR; TCRdb has only the in-frame clones, and not every one. This table holds hundreds of thousands of clones, about 80% found once. The sample taken for sequencing was PBMCs or T cells enriched from blood (not recorded which). These receptors all come from a man between 25 and 39 years old with acute COVID-19.

The chain combines TRBV27 with TRBJ1-1; 8 bases match TRBD1. This CDR3 comprises 15 residues. From germline, CDR1 is MNHEY and CDR2 SMNVEV (reference sequence). Trimming removed 6 bases from V and 4 bases from J; junction bases left unmatched: 10. The CDR3 bases are TGTGCCAGCAGCCAACACCAGGGGGCGGGCACTGAAGCTTTCTTT. It encodes CASSQHQGAGTEAFF.

The chain employs TRBV28 and TRBJ2-6; 7 positions agree with TRBD1. V lost 7 bases to trimming and J lost 2 bases; unmatched junction nucleotides: 14. CDR1 MDHEN and CDR2 SYDVKM come from the germline V gene. The CDR3 sequence is 18 residues long. The CDR3 bases are TGTGCCAGCATCGATGCGGGCAGGGGGTATCCTGGGGCCAACGTCCTGACTTTC. Residues: CASIDAGRGYPGANVLTF.

The gene calls are TRBV10-2 and TRBJ1-2, with D perhaps matching TRBD1 (5 bases). The germline V gene has CDR1 WSHSY and CDR2 SAAADI. The CDR3 totals 15 residues. The ends were cut back, 2 bases at V and 3 bases at J, with 13 bases in the middle. CDR3 in amino acids: CASSEPAGRHYGYTF. The CDR3 coding sequence is TGCGCCAGCAGTGAGCCGGCGGGACGACACTATGGCTACACCTTC.

The V call is TRBV4-1, the J call TRBJ2-3, with 9 bases aligning to TRBD1. J gave up 3 bases and V 1 base, and 2 bases lay outside the gene matches. This CDR3 is built from 15 residues. The germline V gene encodes CDR1 MGHRA and CDR2 YSYEKL. In DNA form, the CDR3 reads TGCGCCAGCAGCCAAGGGGGACAGGGAACAGATACGCAGTATTTT. Translation: CASSQGGQGTDTQYF.

The chain recombines TRBV15 with TRBJ2-2; D may be TRBD1 (6 bases). CDR1 and CDR2 (germline): LNHNV, YYDKDF (reference sequence). The CDR3 totals 16 residues. The germline V and J ends were trimmed by 5 bases and 7 bases, with 20 bases remaining between them. Written as DNA, the CDR3 is TGTGCCACCAGCGCCGCCCCCCCCCAGGGGAGCGGGGAGCTGTTTTTT. Protein: CATSAAPPQGSGELFF.

The CDR3 region is CATRTGVNTEAFF. The CDR3 nucleotides are TGTGCCACCAGGACAGGGGTGAACACTGAAGCTTTCTTT. J is TRBJ1-1 and V is TRBV30; TRBD1 matches 9 bases. V lost 8 bases, J lost 0 bases, and 4 bases stayed unmatched. Germline-derived CDR1 and CDR2 are GTSNPN and SVGIG (reference sequence). CDR3 size: 13 residues.

The V call is TRBV9, the J call TRBJ2-7, with TRBD2 matching 11 bases. J gave up 3 bases and V 4 bases, and 12 bases lay outside the gene matches. This CDR3 is built from 17 residues. The germline gives CDR1 SGDLS, CDR2 YYNGEE. The CDR3 is CASSSPTGTSGFYEQYV. CDR3 bases: TGTGCCAGCAGCTCCCCTACCGGGACTAGCGGATTCTACGAGCAGTACGTC.

This clone was counted between two and nine times. The chain has TRBV20-1 and TRBJ2-1; D is unresolved. Trimming removed 3 bases at V and 0 bases at J, with 9 bases between. The CDR3 is 14 residues long. The germline gives CDR1 DFQATT, CDR2 SNEGSKA (reference sequence). The CDR3 sequence: CSASPGFSYNEQFF. The CDR3 coding sequence is TGCAGTGCTAGTCCAGGCTTCTCCTACAATGAGCAGTTCTTC.

CDR3: CASSSTGGNEQFF. CDR3 DNA sequence: TGTGCCAGCAGCTCCACAGGGGGCAATGAGCAGTTCTTC. V usage is TRBV11-1 and J usage is TRBJ2-1; the match to TRBD1 covers 8 bases. Germline loops: CDR1 SGHAT, CDR2 FQDESV (reference sequence). The J segment lost 6 bases and the V segment lost 4 bases, leaving 2 bases of the junction unmatched. This CDR3 is built from 13 residues.

On this clone: This same CDR3 is encoded by further DNA sequences in the sample. This sequence joins TRBV5-1 and TRBJ2-7; TRBD1 is a possible D gene (6 bases). The CDR3 has 14 amino acids. Germline lookup yields CDR1 SGHRS and CDR2 YFSETQ. CDR3 loop: CASSLGAGGYEQYV. CDR3 in DNA: TGTGCCAGCAGCTTGGGGGCAGGAGGATACGAGCAGTACGTC.

This rearrangement joins TRBV2 to TRBJ2-2, with 7 bases matching TRBD1. The V and J ends lost 8 bases and 1 base, in that order; junction bases with no gene match: 4. CDR1 is SNHLY and CDR2 is FYNNEI in the germline V gene. The CDR3 has 14 amino acids. The CDR3 sequence: CASQGQMNTGELFF. The CDR3 region has the DNA TGTGCCAGCCAGGGACAGATGAACACCGGGGAGCTGTTTTTT.

On this clone itself: One end of the junction does not line up with germline, which may come from a read error. Distinct nucleotide sequences in the sample also encode this CDR3. CDR3 bases: TGTGCCAGCAGCTTGGACGGACAGGGGAATTCACCCCTCCACTTT. Translation gives CASSLDGQGNSPLHF. This chain connects TRBV5-1 to TRBJ1-6; 9 nucleotides match TRBD1. CDR3 size: 15 residues. From germline, CDR1 is SGHRS and CDR2 YFSETQ. Using reference TRBV5-1 and TRBJ1-6 for the parts outside the CDR3, the full variable domain is KAGVTQTPRYLIKTRGQQVTLSCSPISGHRSVSWYQQTPGQGLQFLFEYFSETQRNKGNFPGRFSGRQFSNSRSEMNVSTLELGDSALYLCASSLDGQGNSPLHFGNGTRLTVT.

The rearrangement joins TRBV2 to TRBJ2-6; 7 bases match TRBD1. The ends lost 9 bases at V and 2 bases at J; junction bases unmatched: 7. In germline, CDR1 is SNHLY, CDR2 FYNNEI. The CDR3 totals 15 residues. The CDR3: CARTTTGTGANVLTF. As DNA, the CDR3 is TGTGCCAGAACAACGACAGGGACTGGGGCCAACGTCCTGACTTTC.

This chain joins TRBV27 and TRBJ1-1, with D possibly matching TRBD1 (5 bases). Germline CDR1 MNHEY, CDR2 SMNVEV (reference sequence). This CDR3 region has 15 residues. V was pared by 7 bases and J by 4 bases, with 19 bases between. CDR3: CASTPTLQGITEAFF. In nucleotides, the CDR3 is TGTGCCAGCACCCCAACCCTGCAGGGAATCACTGAAGCTTTCTTT.

The V and J genes are TRBV24-1 and TRBJ2-2, with no clear D. Trimming took 9 bases from V and 2 from J, leaving 18 bases between them. CDR3 length equals 16 residues. Germline CDR1 reads KGHDR; CDR2 reads SFDVKD. CDR3 loop: CATGISGAANTGELFF. CDR3 nucleotide sequence: TGTGCCACCGGAATTAGTGGAGCTGCCAACACCGGGGAGCTGTTTTTT.

The gene calls are TRBV5-1 and TRBJ2-1; TRBD1 aligns across 8 bases. CDR1 and CDR2 (germline): SGHRS, YFSETQ. The CDR3 has 16 amino acids. V was clipped by 4 bases and J by 3 bases; unmatched bases: 9. The CDR3 loop reads CASSGANRGNYNEQFF. In nucleotides, the CDR3 is TGCGCCAGCAGCGGGGCAAACAGGGGGAACTACAATGAGCAGTTCTTC. Filled out from reference TRBV5-1 and TRBJ2-1, the complete variable domain reads KAGVTQTPRYLIKTRGQQVTLSCSPISGHRSVSWYQQTPGQGLQFLFEYFSETQRNKGNFPGRFSGRQFSNSRSEMNVSTLELGDSALYLCASSGANRGNYNEQFFGPGTRLTVL.

The genes are TRBV7-3 and TRBJ1-6; D is uncertain. Per germline, CDR1 SGHTA and CDR2 FQGTGA. Trimming stripped 2 bases from V and 7 bases from J, with 9 bases between. The CDR3 sequence is 14 residues long. CDR3 nucleotide sequence: TGTGCCAGCAGCTTAGGTCAGAACAATTCACCCCTCCACTTT. Amino acid sequence: CASSLGQNNSPLHF.

The chain combines TRBV7-9 with TRBJ1-2; 12 bases agree with TRBD1. The V and J ends lost 5 bases and 5 bases, in that order; junction bases with no gene match: 9. CDR3 size: 16 residues. Germline assignment: CDR1 SEHNR and CDR2 FQNEAQ (reference sequence). The CDR3 protein is CASSPGTGGGRYGYTF. The CDR3 nucleotides are TGTGCCAGCAGCCCCGGGACAGGGGGCGGTAGGTATGGCTACACCTTC.

CDR3 nucleotides: TGTGCCAGCAGCCCCGCGGGGGGACAGGGGAACACTGAAGCTTTCTTT. Its protein is CASSPAGGQGNTEAFF. J is TRBJ1-1 and V is TRBV7-8; 9 bases align to TRBD1. Germline trimming cut 5 bases from V and 1 base from J; bases unmatched to any gene: 8. The CDR3 extends over 16 amino acids. Per germline, CDR1 SGHVS and CDR2 FQNEAQ.

The rearrangement links TRBV28 to TRBJ1-1; 9 bases map to TRBD1. The CDR3 loop spans 15 amino acids. The germline gives CDR1 MDHEN, CDR2 SYDVKM. V gave up 5 bases and J gave up 4 bases; unmatched junction bases: 8. For the CDR3, the DNA is TGTGCCAGCAGTCATCTACAGGGGGCCGGCACTGAAGCTTTCTTT. Translation gives CASSHLQGAGTEAFF.

The chain uses TRBV7-3 and TRBJ2-5, with TRBD2 matching 7 bases. This CDR3 contains 15 residues. Germline CDR1 and CDR2: SGHTA and FQGTGA. V lost 2 bases to trimming and J lost 2 bases; unmatched junction nucleotides: 5. The CDR3 region is CASSLGLAGQETQYF. The CDR3 DNA reads TGTGCCAGCAGCTTAGGTTTAGCGGGTCAAGAGACCCAGTACTTC.

The V call is TRBV19, the J call TRBJ1-2; unclear D gene. The V gene lost 5 bases and the J gene lost 2 bases, with 3 bases spanning the gap. CDR1 and CDR2 (germline): LNHDA, SQIVND (reference sequence). The CDR3 has 11 amino acids. DNA for the CDR3: TGTGCCAGTAGTTCGAACTATGGCTACACCTTC. Protein product: CASSSNYGYTF.

The chain carries TRBV19 and TRBJ2-2; D is perhaps TRBD2 (5 bases). Trimming cost V 4 bases and J 0 bases, with 12 bases left between them. Germline CDR1 and CDR2: LNHDA and SQIVND (reference sequence). The CDR3 runs to 16 residues. The CDR3: CASSTLLAANTGELFF. CDR3 sequence (DNA): TGTGCCAGTAGTACCTTGCTAGCAGCGAACACCGGGGAGCTGTTTTTT.

The CDR3 region is CASSLALNTGELFF. DNA for the CDR3: TGTGCCAGCAGCCTAGCCCTTAACACCGGGGAGCTGTTTTTT. The chain is built from TRBV11-2 and TRBJ2-2, with a possible D match to TRBD2 (5 bases). Per the germline V gene, CDR1 is SGHAT and CDR2 is FQNNGV. CDR3 length: 14 amino acids. V dropped 5 bases and J dropped 2 bases, with 9 bases sitting between them. Full variable domain (missing parts from reference TRBV11-2 and TRBJ2-2): EAGVAQSPRYKIIEKRQSVAFWCNPISGHATLYWYQQILGQGPKLLIQFQNNGVVDDSQLPKDRFSAERLKGVDSTLKIQPAKLEDSAVYLCASSLALNTGELFFGEGSRLTVL.

The chain links TRBV6-2 or TRBV6-3 to TRBJ2-3; no firm D call. Germline CDR1 MNHEY, CDR2 SVGEGT. The CDR3 has 14 residues. V lost 0 bases, J lost 6 bases, and 10 bases lay in between. CDR3 DNA: TGTGCCAGCAGTTACTCCGGAGAGAGTGATACGCAGTATTTT. It is translated as CASSYSGESDTQYF.

This rearrangement joins TRBV5-1 to TRBJ2-5; D may be TRBD1 (5 bases). This CDR3 contains 14 residues. Trimming cost V 6 bases and J 1 base, with 13 bases left between them. The germline CDR1 and CDR2 sequences are SGHRS and YFSETQ. DNA for the CDR3: TGCGCCAGCAATACAGGTCTACGCCAAGAGACCCAGTACTTC. Its protein product is CASNTGLRQETQYF.

The chain carries TRBV18 and TRBJ1-5; D gene uncertain. Trimming left V 6 bases short and J 0 bases short, with 9 bases between. The CDR3 is 14 residues long. CDR1 and CDR2 (germline): KGHSH, LQKENI. The CDR3 loop is CASSGGNSNQPQHF. The CDR3 coding sequence is TGTGCCAGCTCCGGCGGGAATAGCAATCAGCCCCAGCATTTT. The full variable domain, rest sourced from reference TRBV18 and TRBJ1-5, is NAGVMQNPRHLVRRRGQEARLRCSPMKGHSHVYWYRQLPEEGLKFMVYLQKENIIDESGMPKERFSAEFPKEGPSILRIQQVVRGDSAAYFCASSGGNSNQPQHFGDGTRLSIL.